This TCR beta chain was profiled in a study of response to subunit inactivated influenza vaccine. Using its own MiXCR run on the RT-PCR reads, TCRdb lists one record per CDR3 protein. The table shows around 490,000 distinct CDR3 sequences, with roughly 8.2% occurring only once. Overall study results and limits: Seasonal influenza vaccination, on each occasion, was suggested by the authors to recruit few new T cells.

Comments on this clonotype: The antigen remains undetermined.

This receptor was identified in a man in his fifties or sixties who received an inactivated influenza vaccine. Sequencing used PBMCs from blood, obtained less than 30 months after vaccination.

This chain's CDR3 is CSVLAGGGETQYF. The CDR3, as DNA: TGCAGTGTTTTAGCGGGAGGAGGAGAGACCCAGTACTTC. This chain joins TRBV20-1 and TRBJ2-5; 10 nucleotides align to TRBD2. V gave up 7 bases and J gave up 4 bases; unmatched junction bases: 6. Germline V gene data show CDR1 as DFQATT and CDR2 as SNEGSKA (reference sequence). The CDR3 covers 13 residues.